Shown below are 32 T cell receptor beta chains from a single sample sequenced in a study of CD8 T cells in Susac syndrome. When the RNA was reverse transcribed, random hexamers were used with an input of 0.5 to 1 ug. TCRdb called the immunoSEQ multiplex PCR reads again in MiXCR, with one record for every CDR3 protein. The sample yields about 110,000 distinct CDR3 sequences, around 94% seen once. Sequencing was performed on CD8+ T cells from PBMCs. These receptors were obtained from a human donor with Susac syndrome.

The chain combines TRBV5-6 with TRBJ2-3; possibly TRBD2 for D (6 bases). The CDR3 contains 14 residues. The germline V gene encodes CDR1 SGHDT and CDR2 YYEEEE. Trimming cost V 5 bases and J 6 bases, with 16 bases left between them. CDR3 in DNA: TGTGCCAGCAGTTTTCGACTAGACTTCGATACGCAGTATTTT. This encodes CASSFRLDFDTQYF.

The V and J genes are TRBV6-6 and TRBJ1-2; 7 nucleotides align to TRBD1. V lost 6 bases and J lost 0; bases outside the gene matches: 7. CDR1 and CDR2 from the germline V gene are MNHNY and SVGAGI (reference sequence). The CDR3 sequence is 15 residues long. For the CDR3, the DNA is TGTGCCAGCAGACGGGACAGTTCCGCTAACTATGGCTACACCTTC. Amino acid sequence: CASRRDSSANYGYTF.

The rearrangement uses TRBV20-1 and TRBJ2-7; 10 positions match TRBD2. CDR3 size: 14 residues. J lost 3 bases, V lost 3 bases, and 5 bases had no gene match. CDR1 is DFQATT and CDR2 is SNEGSKA in the germline V gene (reference sequence). CDR3 sequence: CSASRTSGHYEQYF. Here the CDR3 DNA reads TGCAGTGCTAGTCGGACTAGCGGACACTACGAGCAGTACTTC.

The chain carries TRBV6-4 and TRBJ2-7; D may correspond to TRBD1 or TRBD2 (5 bases each). The germline V gene encodes CDR1 MRHNA and CDR2 SNTAGT. The CDR3 totals 14 residues. The V end was cut by 11 bases, the J end by 1 base, with 18 bases between. The CDR3 bases are TGTGCCGCTGTATCCGGGACGGGTTCCTACGAGCAGTACTTC. Its protein product is CAAVSGTGSYEQYF.

The chain uses TRBV25-1 and TRBJ2-1; 9 bases agree with TRBD1. This CDR3 region has 16 residues. Losses at the gene ends were 7 bases for V and 7 bases for J; bases not matched to a gene: 14. CDR1 is MGHDK and CDR2 is SYGVNS in the germline V gene. The CDR3 here is CASISMGDREGNEQFF. The DNA of the CDR3 is TGTGCCAGCATCTCCATGGGGGACAGGGAGGGAAATGAGCAGTTCTTC.

J is TRBJ2-3 and V is TRBV29-1; D remains ambiguous. Trimming stripped 0 bases from V and 1 base from J, with 11 bases between. CDR1 is SQVTM, CDR2 ANQGSEA, per germline. This CDR3 spans 15 amino acids. The CDR3 coding sequence is TGCAGCGTTGAAGATGGAGTGGAGCGCACAGATACGCAGTATTTT. It specifies CSVEDGVERTDTQYF.

The rearrangement uses TRBV12-3 or TRBV12-4 and TRBJ2-3, with TRBD2 identical over 8 bases. V was pared by 3 bases and J by 2 bases, with 4 bases of the junction left unmatched. CDR3 length equals 15 residues. The CDR3 spells CASSFLGGATDTQYF. DNA of the CDR3: TGTGCCAGCAGTTTCCTCGGGGGGGCCACAGATACGCAGTATTTT.

This chain uses TRBV20-1 with TRBJ1-1, with no clear D. CDR3 length: 13 amino acids. The ends were cut back, 3 bases at V and 0 bases at J, with 8 bases in the middle. Germline CDR1 is DFQATT and CDR2 is SNEGSKA (reference sequence). CDR3 nucleotides: TGCAGTGCTAGCGGGGTGGTGAACACTGAAGCTTTCTTT. This translates into CSASGVVNTEAFF.

The rearrangement uses TRBV14 and TRBJ2-7, with 9 bases lining up with TRBD1. J lost 6 bases, V lost 4 bases, and 1 base had no gene match. Germline CDR1 is SGHDN and CDR2 is FVKESK. The CDR3 is 12 amino acids. The DNA of the CDR3 is TGTGCCAGCAGCCGGGACAGGGTCGAGCAGTACTTC. The encoded protein is CASSRDRVEQYF.

The V call is TRBV6-1, the J call TRBJ1-5; a possible D gene is TRBD1 (5 bases). The CDR3 loop spans 16 amino acids. V gave up 1 base and J gave up 4 bases, with 14 bases separating them. Germline CDR1 reads MNHNS; CDR2 reads SASEGT. The CDR3 protein is CASSEVRVSPNQPQHF. The CDR3 region has the DNA TGTGCCAGCAGTGAAGTCAGGGTATCCCCTAATCAGCCCCAGCATTTT.

The V and J genes are TRBV23-1 and TRBJ1-1, with 7 bases matching TRBD1. TRBV23-1 is flagged as an ORF with uncertain function. This CDR3 spans 15 amino acids. Trimming took 3 bases from V and 1 from J; bases not matched to a gene: 5. The DNA for the CDR3 is TGCGCCAGCAGTCAGTCGGGACAGCCGAACACTGAAGCTTTCTTT. The encoded protein is CASSQSGQPNTEAFF.

The rearrangement links TRBV7-3 to TRBJ2-3, with 9 nucleotides matching TRBD1. Germline CDR1 and CDR2: SGHTA and FQGTGA. The CDR3 spans 15 residues. Unmatched junction bases numbered 3, after V lost 3 bases and J lost 2 bases. CDR3 sequence reads: CASSFGTGSTDTQYF. CDR3 nucleotide sequence: TGTGCCAGCAGCTTTGGGACAGGGTCCACAGATACGCAGTATTTT.

The chain couples TRBV7-8 to TRBJ1-1, with TRBD1 matching over 8 bases. The germline V gene encodes CDR1 SGHVS and CDR2 FQNEAQ. This CDR3 contains 15 residues. The V segment lost 5 bases and the J segment 0 bases; nucleotides outside the gene matches: 5. The CDR3: CASSPLTGVNTEAFF. In DNA, the CDR3 is TGTGCCAGCAGCCCCCTGACAGGGGTGAACACTGAAGCTTTCTTT.

V usage is TRBV20-1 and J usage is TRBJ2-3; 8 nucleotides agree with TRBD2. V lost 3 bases to trimming and J lost 0 bases; unmatched junction nucleotides: 8. The CDR3 covers 16 residues. CDR1 DFQATT and CDR2 SNEGSKA come from the germline V gene (reference sequence). CDR3 sequence reads: CSASGGGPASTDTQYF. The CDR3 nucleotides read TGCAGTGCTAGTGGCGGGGGGCCCGCTAGCACAGATACGCAGTATTTT.

The chain is built from TRBV9 and TRBJ2-3; D is ambiguous. Trimming stripped 4 bases from V and 6 bases from J, with 9 bases between. The CDR3 consists of 12 residues. CDR1 is SGDLS, CDR2 YYNGEE, per germline. Here the CDR3 reads CASSRGGDTQYF. CDR3 sequence (DNA): TGTGCCAGCAGCAGAGGTGGGGATACGCAGTATTTT.

Note on this clonotype: A read error may account for a junction end that differs from germline. The rearrangement links TRBV13 to TRBJ2-6; D unresolved. CDR1 is PRHDT, CDR2 FYEKMQ, per germline (reference sequence). The CDR3 loop spans 12 amino acids. Here the CDR3 DNA reads TGTGCCACCAGCTCTGGGGCCAACGTCCTGACTTTC. Protein sequence: CATSSGANVLTF.

The chain carries TRBV6-5 and TRBJ2-7; D is unclear. The CDR3 is made up of 14 amino acids. Trimming pared 0 bases from V and 3 bases from J, leaving 9 bases between. The germline V gene has CDR1 MNHEY and CDR2 SVGAGI. The CDR3 reads CASSYSNPGYEQYF. The CDR3, as DNA: TGTGCCAGCAGTTACTCAAACCCCGGCTACGAGCAGTACTTC.

The chain has TRBV29-1 and TRBJ2-7; perhaps D is TRBD1 or TRBD2 (5 bases each). Germline CDR1 reads SQVTM; CDR2 reads ANQGSEA. This CDR3 contains 13 residues. Trimming removed 6 bases from V and 1 base from J, with 13 bases in between. This CDR3 is CSVVEGSSYEQYF. CDR3 DNA sequence: TGCAGCGTAGTCGAGGGGTCGTCCTACGAGCAGTACTTC.

In its sample, this clonotype was seen once. This chain joins TRBV4-2 and TRBJ2-3; the D is unclear. Trimming stripped 0 bases from V and 2 bases from J, with 9 bases between. Germline lookup yields CDR1 LGHNA and CDR2 YNFKEQ. This CDR3 has 15 residues. CDR3: CASSQDASTTDTQYF. In DNA form, the CDR3 reads TGTGCCAGCAGCCAAGATGCCTCTACCACAGATACGCAGTATTTT.

V and J are TRBV29-1 and TRBJ2-1; 11 positions match TRBD2. The CDR3 spans 15 residues. V lost 6 bases, J lost 9 bases, and 13 bases stayed unmatched. The germline CDR1 and CDR2 sequences are SQVTM and ANQGSEA. The CDR3 here is CSVARTSGSAGEQFF. CDR3 sequence (DNA): TGCAGCGTCGCTCGGACTAGCGGGTCGGCGGGTGAGCAGTTCTTC.

V gene TRBV6-5 combines with J gene TRBJ1-6; 7 bases are a match to TRBD1. The germline gives CDR1 MNHEY, CDR2 SVGAGI. The length of the CDR3 is 14 residues. Unmatched junction bases numbered 7, after V lost 7 bases and J lost 7 bases. The CDR3 DNA sequence: TGTGCCAGCACCAAGGGGGCCATGAATTCACCCCTCCACTTT. Its protein product is CASTKGAMNSPLHF.

J is TRBJ2-5 and V is TRBV29-1; D might be TRBD1 (6 bases). The CDR3 contains 15 residues. Trimming shortened V by 1 base and J by 5 bases, and 17 bases separated the two germline ends. Germline assignment: CDR1 SQVTM and CDR2 ANQGSEA. The CDR3 DNA is TGCAGCGTTGAAGTGGTAGACAGGTTTAGGGAGACCCAGTACTTC. Protein product: CSVEVVDRFRETQYF.

The chain uses TRBV6-1 and TRBJ1-2; TRBD1 matches at 7 bases. The germline gives CDR1 MNHNS, CDR2 SASEGT. There are 17 residues in the CDR3. The trim removed 6 bases at V and 5 bases at J, leaving 18 bases unmatched. In nucleotides, the CDR3 is TGTGCCAGCAGCCGTAAAGGCACCGATACAGGGGAATATGGCTACACCTTC. Translation: CASSRKGTDTGEYGYTF.

The V call is TRBV27, the J call TRBJ2-3; possibly TRBD1 for D (7 bases). The CDR3 length is 14 residues. Per germline, CDR1 MNHEY and CDR2 SMNVEV (reference sequence). The ends were cut back, 2 bases at V and 5 bases at J, with 11 bases in the middle. CDR3 bases: TGTGCCAGCAGTTTAGTCAGGGGGGAAGATACGCAGTATTTT. This translates into CASSLVRGEDTQYF.

The chain combines TRBV6-2 or TRBV6-3 with TRBJ2-3; TRBD2 aligns across 7 bases. This CDR3 spans 13 amino acids. Germline V gives CDR1 MNHEY, CDR2 SVGEGT. The V gene end was trimmed by 6 bases and the J gene end by 6 bases; junction bases not matched to a gene: 6. For the CDR3, the DNA is TGTGCCAGCAGCTGGGACTACTCCGATACGCAGTATTTT. It encodes CASSWDYSDTQYF.

The V call is TRBV7-9, the J call TRBJ1-1; 8 bases map to TRBD1. Germline V gene data show CDR1 as SEHNR and CDR2 as FQNEAQ (reference sequence). The CDR3 consists of 14 residues. The trim removed 7 bases at V and 3 bases at J, leaving 7 bases unmatched. The CDR3 loop is CASTGQDRDTEAFF. The CDR3 coding sequence is TGTGCCAGCACCGGGCAGGACAGGGACACTGAAGCTTTCTTT.

The genes are TRBV7-6 and TRBJ2-3; the match to TRBD2 covers 9 bases. The V gene end was trimmed by 5 bases and the J gene end by 4 bases; junction bases not matched to a gene: 7. Germline V gene sequence: CDR1 SGHVS, CDR2 FNYEAQ. The CDR3 length is 15 residues. DNA of the CDR3: TGTGCCAGCAGCGAAAGCGGGGGGTTCCCAGATACGCAGTATTTT. Its translation: CASSESGGFPDTQYF.

The chain joins TRBV7-9 to TRBJ2-5; D possibly corresponds to TRBD1 (6 bases). This CDR3 spans 13 amino acids. The V and J ends lost 4 bases and 3 bases respectively, with 9 bases between them. Per the germline V gene, CDR1 is SEHNR and CDR2 is FQNEAQ (reference sequence). The CDR3 protein is CASSSQGKETQYF. The CDR3, as DNA: TGTGCCAGCAGCTCACAGGGAAAAGAGACCCAGTACTTC.

The DNA for the CDR3 is TGTGCCAGCGCTCAGGGGTTCGGACAGACCCAGTACTTC. Its translation is CASAQGFGQTQYF. This chain links TRBV25-1 with TRBJ2-5, with D possibly being TRBD1 (6 bases). The germline V gene encodes CDR1 MGHDK and CDR2 SYGVNS. V was clipped by 8 bases and J by 6 bases, with 16 bases between them. The CDR3 is 13 amino acids.

CDR3 sequence: CSARGPDHFYGYTF. In DNA form, the CDR3 reads TGCAGTGCTAGAGGACCCGATCACTTCTATGGCTACACCTTC. The rearrangement uses TRBV20-1 and TRBJ1-2; D is unresolved. Germline loops: CDR1 DFQATT, CDR2 SNEGSKA (reference sequence). The length of the CDR3 is 14 residues. The V and J ends lost 1 base and 4 bases respectively, with 13 bases between them.

The V gene is TRBV20-1, the J gene TRBJ2-7; no firm D call. V lost 2 bases and J 3 bases, leaving 11 bases between the germline ends. Germline assignment: CDR1 DFQATT and CDR2 SNEGSKA (reference sequence). The CDR3 has 13 amino acids. CDR3 sequence reads: CSARSRTSYEQYF. The DNA of the CDR3 is TGCAGTGCTAGATCCAGGACCAGCTACGAGCAGTACTTC.

This rearrangement joins TRBV2 to TRBJ2-3, with 13 bases matching TRBD2. The CDR3 consists of 16 residues. Unmatched junction bases numbered 5, after V lost 6 bases and J lost 2 bases. The germline V gene encodes CDR1 SNHLY and CDR2 FYNNEI. CDR3 nucleotide sequence: TGTGCCAGCAGCCCTGGACTAGCGGGGGACACAGATACGCAGTATTTT. This translates into CASSPGLAGDTDTQYF.